Listed here is a single TCR beta chain. Its specificity is not known. These data belong to a study of OX40 agonist ivuxolimab in advanced cancers. As for the study in general: Every 2 weeks, patients received ivuxolimab intravenously, dosed at 0.01 to 10 mg/kg.

Regarding the study as a whole: Mean expanded clone counts were higher in CD8+ than CD4+ T cells. CD4+ and CD8+ blood T cells expanded clonally by week 6 at 0.1 to 3.0 mg/kg.

This CDR3 has 16 residues. CDR1 and CDR2 from the germline V gene are MDHEN and SYDVKM. The trim removed 6 bases at V and 4 bases at J, leaving 10 bases unmatched. Autoimmune disease history or systemic immunosuppression barred patients. Measured with immunoSEQ multiplex PCR; TCRdb has only the in-frame clones, and not every one. The sample lists about 50,000 clones, around nine tenths occurring once. This sample comprised CD4+ or CD8+ T cells sorted from blood, obtained in a trial of the OX40 agonist ivuxolimab. V usage is TRBV28 and J usage is TRBJ1-2; 11 positions agree with TRBD1. This clonotype originated in an adult with an advanced solid tumor such as melanoma, head and neck, liver or kidney cancer. The CDR3 DNA sequence: TGTGCCAGCAGCCACGCCGGGACAGGGGGTGTCTATGGCTACACCTTC. The encoded protein is CASSHAGTGGVYGYTF.